This T cell receptor (beta chain) was retrieved from a study of CD8 T cells in Susac syndrome. The RNA, about 0.5 to 1 ug, was put through reverse transcription using random hexamers. One entry per CDR3 protein results from TCRdb running MiXCR on the immunoSEQ multiplex PCR reads. The table includes over 150,000 distinct CDR3 sequences, nearly 95% detected once. Trimming removed 2 bases from V and 0 bases from J, with 10 bases in between. The CDR3 loop spans 14 amino acids. The germline gives CDR1 SQVTM, CDR2 ANQGSEA. Sample: CD4+ T cells from PBMCs. The source is a human donor with multiple sclerosis. V is TRBV29-1 and J is TRBJ1-1; maybe TRBD1 (5 bases). For the CDR3, the DNA is TGCAGCGTTGAAACAGACAGAGTGAACACTGAAGCTTTCTTT. This codes for CSVETDRVNTEAFF.